This TCR beta chain was observed in a study of T-cell memory formation after mild COVID-19. Turning to the study itself: TCR clusters mostly belonged to single donors.

The 5'RACE method, run with constant-segment primers, produced TCR alpha and TCR beta cDNA libraries (carrying sample barcodes and UMIs). MiXCR was run by TCRdb on the 5' RACE reads, yielding one entry per CDR3 protein. The repertoire holds roughly 250,000 distinct CDR3 sequences, about a sixth seen once, with around 3.4% in the top ten. The CDR3 covers 13 residues. V was shortened by 4 bases and J by 9 bases, with 15 bases between the two germline ends. This clonotype was found a few times. Sequencing was carried out using PBMCs or a T cell subset sorted from them (not recorded which). The V and J genes are TRBV12-3 or TRBV12-4 and TRBJ1-1, with D maybe TRBD1 (5 bases). The receptor was isolated from a young man who had mild COVID-19 (a few samples of this study predate the infection). Cell type and time point are not known. The CDR3 loop reads CASSSKPGPKAFF. The CDR3 coding sequence is TGTGCCAGCAGTTCCAAACCGGGACCTAAAGCTTTCTTT.